What follows are 32 T cell receptor beta chains derived from one specimen sequenced in a study of CD8 T cells in Susac syndrome. Reverse transcription of about 0.45 to 1 ug RNA was performed with random hexamers. TCRdb used MiXCR to reprocess the immunoSEQ multiplex PCR reads, holding one entry per CDR3 protein. This table holds 200,000 or so distinct CDR3 sequences, roughly 96% found once. Sequencing was done on a sample of CD4+ T cells from PBMCs. The origin of the receptors is a human donor with multiple sclerosis.

The chain uses TRBV11-2 and TRBJ1-1; D gene unclear. This CDR3 has 11 amino acids. Trimming cost V 3 bases and J 12 bases, with 11 bases left between them. Germline values: CDR1 SGHAT, CDR2 FQNNGV. The CDR3 loop is CASSFAQMSFF. The CDR3 nucleotides read TGTGCCAGCAGCTTCGCGCAGATGTCTTTCTTT.

The V gene is TRBV30, the J gene TRBJ1-5; D call uncertain. Germline assignment: CDR1 GTSNPN and CDR2 SVGIG (reference sequence). This CDR3 has 13 residues. Trimming left V 0 bases short and J 8 bases short, with 11 bases between. For the CDR3, the DNA is TGTGCCTGGAGTGTAAACACACAAGAGCCCCAGCATTTT. It specifies CAWSVNTQEPQHF.

V gene TRBV4-2 combines with J gene TRBJ1-5; 11 bases align to TRBD1. The CDR3 has 15 residues. Germline V CDR1 and CDR2: LGHNA, YNFKEQ. Trimming at V came to 1 base and at J to 5 bases, leaving 1 base not matched to a gene. CDR3 DNA: TGTGCCAGCAGCCAAGGGACAGGGGGCGATCAGCCCCAGCATTTT. Residues: CASSQGTGGDQPQHF.

This chain connects TRBV20-1 to TRBJ1-5; D possibly corresponds to TRBD1 (5 bases). Germline CDR1 reads DFQATT; CDR2 reads SNEGSKA (reference sequence). The CDR3 has 13 residues. The V gene lost 6 bases and the J gene lost 5 bases, with 14 bases spanning the gap. The CDR3 loop reads CSANPGWDQPQHF. CDR3 nucleotide sequence: TGCAGTGCGAATCCAGGGTGGGATCAGCCCCAGCATTTT.

Notes on this clonotype: Compared with germline, one end of the junction differs, possibly owing to a read error. V is TRBV29-1 and J is TRBJ1-1; D unclear. The CDR3 sequence is 12 residues long. Per germline, CDR1 SQVTM and CDR2 ANQGSEA. CDR3 region: CSVMGSDTEVFF. The CDR3 nucleotides are TGCAGCGTGATGGGGTCTGACACTGAAGTTTTCTTT. Based on the CDR3 plus reference TRBV29-1 and TRBJ1-1, the full variable domain is SAVISQKPSRDICQRGTSLTIQCQVDSQVTMMFWYRQQPGQSLTLIATANQGSEATYESGFVIDKFPISRPNLTFSTLTVSNMSPEDSSIYLCSVMGSDTEVFFGQGTRLTVV.

J is TRBJ2-2 and V is TRBV12-3 or TRBV12-4; possible D gene TRBD1, 6 bases. V lost 5 bases, J lost 4 bases, and 11 bases lay in between. This CDR3 is built from 14 residues. The CDR3 sequence is CASSPWGPTGELFF. DNA for the CDR3: TGTGCCAGCAGTCCCTGGGGGCCCACCGGGGAGCTGTTTTTT.

The rearrangement joins TRBV5-4 to TRBJ2-7; TRBD1 aligns across 10 bases. Germline lookup yields CDR1 SGHNT and CDR2 YYREEE (reference sequence). Trimming at V came to 4 bases and at J to 0 bases, leaving 7 bases not matched to a gene. This CDR3 comprises 16 residues. CDR3 sequence: CASSRPGQGFSYEQYF. The CDR3 DNA reads TGTGCCAGCAGCCGTCCGGGACAGGGGTTCTCCTACGAGCAGTACTTC. Supplemented by reference TRBV5-4 and TRBJ2-7, the full variable domain reads ETGVTQSPTHLIKTRGQQVTLRCSSQSGHNTVSWYQQALGQGPQFIFQYYREEENGRGNFPPRFSGLQFPNYSSELNVNALELDDSALYLCASSRPGQGFSYEQYFGPGTRLTVT.

The V and J genes are TRBV20-1 and TRBJ2-3; TRBD2 matches 9 bases. There are 17 residues in the CDR3. Germline CDR1 is DFQATT and CDR2 is SNEGSKA (reference sequence). J was trimmed by 3 bases and V by 4 bases; bases with no gene match: 14. The CDR3 loop is CSAIPNLATSGTDTQYF. In nucleotides, the CDR3 is TGCAGTGCTATCCCGAACCTAGCAACTAGCGGGACAGATACGCAGTATTTT.

This sequence joins TRBV7-9 and TRBJ2-7; TRBD2 is a possible D gene (5 bases). The germline V gene has CDR1 SEHNR and CDR2 FQNEAQ (reference sequence). The CDR3 covers 12 residues. Trimming stripped 2 bases from V and 7 bases from J, with 9 bases between. This CDR3 reads CASSLRPGEQYF. The CDR3 region has the DNA TGTGCCAGCAGCTTAAGGCCGGGAGAGCAGTACTTC.

DNA for the CDR3: TGTGCCAGCAGCGTCCCTAATTCACCCCTCCACTTT. It codes for CASSVPNSPLHF. V and J are TRBV9 and TRBJ1-6, with D unresolved. CDR3 size: 12 residues. V gave up 2 bases and J gave up 6 bases, with 3 bases separating them. Germline V gene sequence: CDR1 SGDLS, CDR2 YYNGEE. The entire variable domain, with the rest obtained from reference TRBV9 and TRBJ1-6, is as follows: DSGVTQTPKHLITATGQRVTLRCSPRSGDLSVYWYQQSLDQGLQFLIQYYNGEERAKGNILERFSAQQFPDLHSELNLSSLELGDSALYFCASSVPNSPLHFGNGTRLTVT.

V and J are TRBV30 and TRBJ1-2; 8 positions agree with TRBD1. Germline V gene sequence: CDR1 GTSNPN, CDR2 SVGIG (reference sequence). The CDR3 loop spans 13 amino acids. J lost 7 bases, V lost 4 bases, and 8 bases had no gene match. In nucleotides, the CDR3 is TGTGCCTGGATATTCCCAGGGGGCGGTGGCTACACCTTC. This encodes CAWIFPGGGGYTF. The full variable domain, rest sourced from reference TRBV30 and TRBJ1-2, is SQTIHQWPATLVQPVGSPLSLECTVEGTSNPNLYWYRQAAGRGLQLLFYSVGIGQISSEVPQNLSASRPQDRQFILSSKKLLLSDSGFYLCAWIFPGGGGYTFGSGTRLTVV.

CDR3 amino acids: CASSERPRIYGYTF. CDR3 in DNA: TGTGCCAGCAGTGAAAGGCCCAGGATCTATGGCTACACCTTC. The chain combines TRBV6-1 with TRBJ1-2; D not resolved. The CDR3 runs 14 residues. Looked up from germline, CDR1 is MNHNS and CDR2 is SASEGT. The V end lost 2 bases, the J end lost 4 bases, and 11 bases lay between the germline ends.

The chain has TRBV24-1 and TRBJ1-2; maybe TRBD1 (5 bases). Germline V gene sequence: CDR1 KGHDR, CDR2 SFDVKD. Trimming left V 1 base short and J 6 bases short, with 8 bases between. The CDR3 has 13 residues. The DNA of the CDR3 is TGTGCCACCAGTGATTTCCAGGGCGATGGCTACACCTTC. This gives the protein CATSDFQGDGYTF.

This CDR3 is CSTPRGSWGEQFF. DNA of the CDR3: TGCAGCACCCCAAGAGGGTCTTGGGGTGAGCAGTTCTTC. The chain is built from TRBV29-1 and TRBJ2-1; D may be TRBD2 (5 bases). Germline V lookup: CDR1 SQVTM, CDR2 ANQGSEA. The V and J ends lost 8 bases and 9 bases respectively, with 20 bases between them. This CDR3 spans 13 amino acids.

This sequence joins TRBV25-1 and TRBJ2-7; D is unclear. V lost 4 bases, J lost 1 base, and 11 bases lay in between. This CDR3 region has 14 residues. In germline, CDR1 is MGHDK, CDR2 SYGVNS. The DNA of the CDR3 is TGTGCCAGCAGTGGGCTAGTGGAATCCTACGAGCAGTACTTC. Translation gives CASSGLVESYEQYF.

The chain is built from TRBV5-4 and TRBJ2-1, with D possibly TRBD2 on 5 matching bases. The ends were cut back, 0 bases at V and 6 bases at J, with 10 bases in the middle. The CDR3 is 14 amino acids. Germline lookup yields CDR1 SGHNT and CDR2 YYREEE (reference sequence). CDR3 sequence (DNA): TGTGCCAGCAGCTTGGGGGAGCTAGCCAATGAGCAGTTCTTC. Protein product: CASSLGELANEQFF. Full variable domain (outside the CDR3, taken from reference TRBV5-4 and TRBJ2-1): ETGVTQSPTHLIKTRGQQVTLRCSSQSGHNTVSWYQQALGQGPQFIFQYYREEENGRGNFPPRFSGLQFPNYSSELNVNALELDDSALYLCASSLGELANEQFFGPGTRLTVL.

The chain's CDR3 is CASSTLLGSEQFF. The CDR3 nucleotides read TGTGCCAGCAGCACCCTCCTAGGGAGTGAGCAGTTCTTC. This chain joins TRBV9 and TRBJ2-1; D might be TRBD2 (5 bases). The length of the CDR3 is 13 residues. The V gene's germline CDR1 is SGDLS and CDR2 YYNGEE. V dropped 4 bases and J dropped 9 bases, with 14 bases sitting between them. Variable domain in full (rest from reference TRBV9 and TRBJ2-1): DSGVTQTPKHLITATGQRVTLRCSPRSGDLSVYWYQQSLDQGLQFLIQYYNGEERAKGNILERFSAQQFPDLHSELNLSSLELGDSALYFCASSTLLGSEQFFGPGTRLTVL.

The chain joins TRBV3-1 to TRBJ2-7; D could derive from TRBD1 or TRBD2 (5 bases each). Trimming took off 1 base at V and 6 bases at J, with 10 bases between the two ends. CDR1 and CDR2 from the germline V gene are LGHDT and YNNKEL (reference sequence). CDR3 length: 13 residues. The CDR3 nucleotides read TGTGCCAGCAGCCAAGGGGGGTTGAGCGAGCAGTACTTC. It translates to CASSQGGLSEQYF.

The CDR3 sequence: CASRTGEGEQYF. The CDR3 coding sequence is TGTGCCAGCAGGACTGGAGAGGGAGAGCAGTACTTC. The chain joins TRBV3-1 to TRBJ2-7, with TRBD2 as a possible D gene (5 bases). Germline assignment: CDR1 LGHDT and CDR2 YNNKEL (reference sequence). CDR3 length: 12 residues. Trimming took 6 bases from V and 7 from J, leaving 13 bases between them.

This clonotype was recorded once. The rearrangement joins TRBV30 to TRBJ2-1, with TRBD1 matching over 9 bases. V gave up 4 bases and J gave up 3 bases; unmatched junction bases: 1. Germline CDR1 GTSNPN, CDR2 SVGIG (reference sequence). CDR3 size: 13 residues. The CDR3 loop reads CAWNRGHYNEQFF. For the CDR3, the DNA is TGTGCCTGGAACAGGGGGCACTACAATGAGCAGTTCTTC.

The rearrangement uses TRBV25-1 and TRBJ2-7, with 7 bases matching TRBD2. Trimming took 7 bases from V and 2 from J; bases not matched to a gene: 5. CDR1 is MGHDK, CDR2 SYGVNS, per germline. The CDR3 contains 13 residues. CDR3 DNA sequence: TGTGCCAGCATTGGGGGGACTACCTACGAGCAGTACTTC. Translating it yields CASIGGTTYEQYF.

This chain connects TRBV5-1 to TRBJ2-3, with a weak D call TRBD2 (6 bases). Trimming stripped 4 bases from V and 2 bases from J, with 14 bases between. Germline V gene sequence: CDR1 SGHRS, CDR2 YFSETQ. This CDR3 contains 15 residues. The CDR3 nucleotides are TGCGCCAGCAGCATCCTCGGGGGATACACAGATACGCAGTATTTT. Its translation is CASSILGGYTDTQYF. The variable domain in full, completed from reference TRBV5-1 and TRBJ2-3, reads KAGVTQTPRYLIKTRGQQVTLSCSPISGHRSVSWYQQTPGQGLQFLFEYFSETQRNKGNFPGRFSGRQFSNSRSEMNVSTLELGDSALYLCASSILGGYTDTQYFGPGTRLTVL.

This clonotype has only one observation. The genes are TRBV20-1 and TRBJ1-1; D gene ambiguous. Germline lookup yields CDR1 DFQATT and CDR2 SNEGSKA (reference sequence). This CDR3 is 11 amino acids long. With 3 bases removed from V and 1 base from J, the gap between germline ends came to 3 bases. The DNA for the CDR3 is TGCAGTGCTAGGGCGAACACTGAAGCTTTCTTT. This codes for CSARANTEAFF.

The CDR3 DNA reads as TGTGCCAGCAGTTACCCGGGACAGGGGTCCCTCCACTTT. This gives the protein CASSYPGQGSLHF. The chain has TRBV6-5 and TRBJ1-6, with TRBD1 identical over 10 bases. Trimming cost V 2 bases and J 14 bases; bases outside gene matches: 3. Germline V gene sequence: CDR1 MNHEY, CDR2 SVGAGI. The CDR3 runs 13 residues.

The rearrangement joins TRBV20-1 to TRBJ2-3; 7 positions agree with TRBD1. Germline V CDR1 and CDR2: DFQATT, SNEGSKA (reference sequence). J gave up 1 base and V 3 bases, and 4 bases lay outside the gene matches. The CDR3 spans 14 residues. The CDR3: CSARSTGGTDTQYF. The CDR3 coding sequence is TGCAGTGCTAGGTCAACAGGGGGCACAGATACGCAGTATTTT.

The chain carries TRBV29-1 and TRBJ2-7; D call uncertain. The germline CDR1 and CDR2 sequences are SQVTM and ANQGSEA. The CDR3 runs to 14 residues. V gave up 5 bases and J gave up 6 bases, with 20 bases separating them. The CDR3, as DNA: TGCAGCGTTTCGCCGTGGGCAGGCTCTACCGAGCAGTACTTC. It translates to CSVSPWAGSTEQYF.

The CDR3 spells CSASRPKRARLRHEQYF. For the CDR3, the DNA is TGCAGTGCTAGCCGCCCCAAGCGGGCCCGCCTCAGGCACGAGCAGTACTTC. The chain couples TRBV20-1 to TRBJ2-7; a possible D gene is TRBD2 (6 bases). Trimming took 3 bases from V and 5 from J, leaving 26 bases between them. The V gene's germline CDR1 is DFQATT and CDR2 SNEGSKA (reference sequence). This CDR3 is built from 17 residues.

The chain links TRBV7-6 to TRBJ2-3, with 9 bases matching TRBD2. Germline values: CDR1 SGHVS, CDR2 FNYEAQ. The length of the CDR3 is 17 residues. Trimming cost V 1 base and J 6 bases; bases outside gene matches: 11. The CDR3 spells CASSLEEGGRAWDTQYF. The CDR3 DNA reads TGTGCCAGCAGCTTAGAGGAAGGCGGGAGGGCCTGGGATACGCAGTATTTT. Together with reference TRBV7-6 and TRBJ2-3, the CDR3 gives the full variable domain: GAGVSQSPRYKVTKRGQDVALRCDPISGHVSLYWYRQALGQGPEFLTYFNYEAQQDKSGLPNDRFSAERPEGSISTLTIQRTEQRDSAMYRCASSLEEGGRAWDTQYFGPGTRLTVL.

The chain recombines TRBV7-3 with TRBJ2-7, with 11 bases identical to TRBD2. Germline V gene lookup returns CDR1 SGHTA and CDR2 FQGTGA. V lost 1 base, J lost 6 bases, and 2 bases stayed unmatched. The CDR3 is made up of 14 amino acids. CDR3: CASSLNGLAGEQYF. CDR3 coding DNA: TGTGCCAGCAGCTTAAACGGACTAGCGGGCGAGCAGTACTTC.

The chain carries TRBV6-5 and TRBJ1-2; D may be TRBD1 (5 bases). The ends were cut back, 2 bases at V and 8 bases at J, with 15 bases in the middle. The CDR3 runs 14 residues. CDR1 is MNHEY, CDR2 SVGAGI, per germline. CDR3 loop: CASSYDHTRGGYTF. DNA of the CDR3: TGTGCCAGCAGTTACGATCACACGCGGGGCGGCTACACCTTC.

This clonotype has just one count. This rearrangement joins TRBV5-4 to TRBJ2-7; perhaps TRBD1 as D (5 bases). Germline lookup yields CDR1 SGHNT and CDR2 YYREEE (reference sequence). Trimming left V 0 bases short and J 0 bases short, with 13 bases between. This CDR3 has 16 amino acids. CDR3 in amino acids: CASSLAGSVISYEQYF. In DNA, the CDR3 is TGTGCCAGCAGCTTGGCAGGGTCCGTCATCTCCTACGAGCAGTACTTC.

The CDR3 nucleotides read TGTGCCAGCAGCCAAAGCGTTGAGCAGTTCTTC. It is translated as CASSQSVEQFF. The J gene is TRBJ2-1, the V gene TRBV14; D unclear. Germline CDR1 and CDR2: SGHDN and FVKESK. The length of the CDR3 is 11 residues. Trimming took off 2 bases at V and 9 bases at J, with 5 bases between the two ends.